These 21 T cell receptor beta chains share one sample of origin, sequenced in a study of blood T cell repertoires in COVID-19. TCRdb's table, derived via immunoSEQ multiplex PCR, lists solely in-frame clones and lacks some. This sample carries 150,000 to 200,000 clones, approximately 85% of them seen once, and the ten largest clones take under 6.5%. Input material: peripheral blood. Receptors originate from a woman aged 45-59 years with COVID-19, enrolled during active disease.

The V call is TRBV19, the J call TRBJ2-3; a weak D match, TRBD1 (5 bases). The CDR3 has 14 amino acids. Germline V gene data show CDR1 as LNHDA and CDR2 as SQIVND (reference sequence). V was clipped by 9 bases and J by 3 bases, with 16 bases between them. DNA of the CDR3: TGTGCCAGCCGCCAGGCAGGGTTTACAGATACGCAGTATTTT. Translated: CASRQAGFTDTQYF. Looking up the rest from reference TRBV19 and TRBJ2-3 gives the full variable domain: DGGITQSPKYLFRKEGQNVTLSCEQNLNHDAMYWYRQDPGQGLRLIYYSQIVNDFQKGDIAEGYSVSREKKESFPLTVTSAQKNPTAFYLCASRQAGFTDTQYFGPGTRLTVL.

The chain's CDR3 is CASSPRRENTEAFF. CDR3 nucleotides: TGTGCCAGCAGCCCCCGGAGGGAGAACACTGAAGCTTTCTTT. V gene TRBV11-1 combines with J gene TRBJ1-1; D is ambiguous. Germline loops: CDR1 SGHAT, CDR2 FQDESV (reference sequence). Between the trimmed V and J ends, which lost 5 bases and 1 base, there was a span of 11 bases. The CDR3 runs 14 residues.

This clone was seen a single time. V is TRBV4-3 and J is TRBJ1-1; 8 bases map to TRBD1. The CDR3 has 15 residues. From germline, CDR1 is LGHNA and CDR2 YSLEER. The V gene end was trimmed by 4 bases and the J gene end by 4 bases; junction bases not matched to a gene: 8. The CDR3: CASSRDRGSRTEAFF. Here the CDR3 DNA reads TGCGCCAGCAGCCGAGACAGGGGTAGCCGCACTGAAGCTTTCTTT.

The rearrangement joins TRBV10-2 to TRBJ1-5; D unresolved. There are 15 residues in the CDR3. CDR1 and CDR2 from the germline V gene are WSHSY and SAAADI. The ends were cut back, 3 bases at V and 6 bases at J, with 15 bases in the middle. CDR3 region: CASSDQAPRGQPQHF. In DNA form, the CDR3 reads TGCGCCAGCAGTGACCAAGCGCCTCGAGGTCAGCCCCAGCATTTT.

The chain is built from TRBV6-6 and TRBJ2-3; TRBD2 matches 8 bases. Germline trimming cut 6 bases from V and 2 bases from J; bases unmatched to any gene: 10. The germline CDR1 and CDR2 sequences are MNHNY and SVGAGI (reference sequence). The CDR3 consists of 16 residues. CDR3 nucleotide sequence: TGTGCCAGCAGCCGCTCCCAGCGGGGGATCACAGATACGCAGTATTTT. Translated, it gives CASSRSQRGITDTQYF.

The gene calls are TRBV7-8 and TRBJ2-1; TRBD2 matches 10 bases. Germline V gives CDR1 SGHVS, CDR2 FQNEAQ. V lost 5 bases, J lost 0 bases, and 4 bases stayed unmatched. The CDR3 covers 16 residues. CDR3 DNA: TGTGCCAGCAGCCCACTAGCGGGGATCTCCTACAATGAGCAGTTCTTC. This translates into CASSPLAGISYNEQFF.

The gene calls are TRBV10-3 and TRBJ2-1, with 10 positions matching TRBD2. CDR1 is ENHRY and CDR2 is SYGVKD in the germline V gene. Trimming at V came to 3 bases and at J to 6 bases, leaving 8 bases not matched to a gene. There are 16 residues in the CDR3. CDR3 residues: CAISERSSGGGNEQFF. CDR3 nucleotide sequence: TGTGCCATCAGTGAAAGGTCGAGCGGGGGGGGCAATGAGCAGTTCTTC.

The chain has TRBV2 and TRBJ1-6; 10 bases agree with TRBD1. The V gene end was trimmed by 7 bases and the J gene end by 4 bases; junction bases not matched to a gene: 7. Germline loops: CDR1 SNHLY, CDR2 FYNNEI. The CDR3 has 16 residues. The DNA for the CDR3 is TGTGCCAGCAAACCGGACAGGGGGTTATATAATTCACCCCTCCACTTT. Protein product: CASKPDRGLYNSPLHF.

The chain combines TRBV6-5 with TRBJ2-1; 10 bases agree with TRBD1. Trimming took 5 bases from V and 3 from J; bases not matched to a gene: 4. The germline V gene encodes CDR1 MNHEY and CDR2 SVGAGI. There are 15 residues in the CDR3. The CDR3 is CASSLRDRGYNEQFF. DNA for the CDR3: TGTGCCAGCAGTCTCCGGGACAGGGGCTACAATGAGCAGTTCTTC.

The chain has TRBV27 and TRBJ2-7, with TRBD1 as a possible D gene (5 bases). The V end lost 6 bases, the J end lost 5 bases, and 20 bases lay between the germline ends. Germline V CDR1 and CDR2: MNHEY, SMNVEV (reference sequence). CDR3 length: 15 amino acids. The CDR3 DNA sequence: TGTGCCAGCAGCCCTTTGAGGTCCTGGGGCCACGAGCAGTACTTC. It encodes CASSPLRSWGHEQYF.

DNA of the CDR3: TGTGCCAGCAGCTATACGGTGGAGACCCAGTACTTC. Residues: CASSYTVETQYF. J is TRBJ2-5 and V is TRBV2; no definite D call. Germline assignment: CDR1 SNHLY and CDR2 FYNNEI. The CDR3 loop spans 12 amino acids. V shed 6 bases and J shed 5 bases, with 10 bases lying between them.

V gene TRBV29-1 combines with J gene TRBJ2-3, with D possibly being TRBD2 (6 bases). The CDR3 sequence is 15 residues long. V gave up 7 bases and J gave up 0 bases, with 17 bases separating them. Germline V gene data show CDR1 as SQVTM and CDR2 as ANQGSEA. CDR3 in amino acids: CSARIGSASTDTQYF. CDR3 coding DNA: TGCAGCGCCCGAATCGGGAGCGCGAGCACAGATACGCAGTATTTT.

The chain uses TRBV7-3 and TRBJ2-2, with D possibly matching TRBD2 (6 bases). CDR1 SGHTA and CDR2 FQGTGA come from the germline V gene. This CDR3 spans 12 amino acids. V shed 4 bases and J shed 13 bases, with 13 bases lying between them. CDR3 region: CASSSDGTGLFF. The CDR3, as DNA: TGTGCCAGCAGCTCGGACGGGACTGGGCTGTTTTTT.

This chain connects TRBV28 to TRBJ2-3; tentative D call: TRBD1 (5 bases). Germline V gene lookup returns CDR1 MDHEN and CDR2 SYDVKM. The CDR3 covers 16 residues. V was clipped by 2 bases and J by 5 bases, with 17 bases between them. The CDR3 DNA sequence: TGTGCCAGCAGTTTAAGTAAGCAGGGAAGACTAGATACGCAGTATTTT. It yields the protein CASSLSKQGRLDTQYF.

The V and J genes are TRBV29-1 and TRBJ2-7, with a possible D match to TRBD1 (6 bases). The germline gives CDR1 SQVTM, CDR2 ANQGSEA. This CDR3 is built from 12 residues. V was trimmed by 6 bases and J by 2 bases, leaving 11 bases between them. Here the CDR3 DNA reads TGCAGCGTCGCAGGGGACACCTACGAGCAGTACTTC. Amino acids: CSVAGDTYEQYF.

The rearrangement joins TRBV5-1 to TRBJ2-2, with TRBD1 as a possible D gene (6 bases). Germline V gene data show CDR1 as SGHRS and CDR2 as YFSETQ. Trimming left V 9 bases short and J 2 bases short, with 14 bases between. The CDR3 contains 14 residues. The CDR3 nucleotides are TGCGCCATAGAACCGGGACACAACACCGGGGAGCTGTTTTTT. Translated: CAIEPGHNTGELFF.

The chain carries TRBV10-3 and TRBJ1-2, with a tentative D call TRBD1 (5 bases). The CDR3 is 13 residues long. V was pared by 7 bases and J by 10 bases, with 19 bases between. Germline V CDR1 and CDR2: ENHRY, SYGVKD. The CDR3 nucleotides read TGTGCCATCACCGATGGGGGGTCCCCTCACTACACCTTC. Its protein is CAITDGGSPHYTF.

In its sample, this clone was seen once. Other DNA sequences from this sample encode an identical CDR3 as well. The gene calls are TRBV5-1 and TRBJ1-5; D unresolved. This CDR3 has 14 residues. Germline V gives CDR1 SGHRS, CDR2 YFSETQ. Trimming removed 0 bases from V and 2 bases from J, with 6 bases in between. CDR3 region: CASSLDGGNQPQHF. CDR3 in DNA: TGCGCCAGCAGCTTGGACGGAGGCAATCAGCCCCAGCATTTT.

The chain links TRBV6-2 or TRBV6-3 to TRBJ2-7; possibly TRBD2 for D (6 bases). Germline CDR1 reads MNHEY; CDR2 reads SVGEGT. This CDR3 spans 18 amino acids. With 5 bases removed from V and 0 bases from J, the gap between germline ends came to 23 bases. CDR3 bases: TGTGCCAGCAGTGCCCCCTCGCGGTGGAGGGCGGGCTCCTACGAGCAGTACTTC. It is translated as CASSAPSRWRAGSYEQYF.

J is TRBJ2-1 and V is TRBV6-1, with D possibly TRBD1 on 5 matching bases. The CDR3 is made up of 16 amino acids. Germline CDR1 and CDR2: MNHNS and SASEGT. Trimming pared 0 bases from V and 8 bases from J, leaving 17 bases between. DNA of the CDR3: TGTGCCAGCAGTGAAGCGCGAACAGGAGTCCGGCATGAGCAGTTCTTC. It specifies CASSEARTGVRHEQFF.

The chain couples TRBV6-1 to TRBJ2-5; TRBD2 aligns across 7 bases. Germline V gene sequence: CDR1 MNHNS, CDR2 SASEGT. V was pared by 0 bases and J by 7 bases, with 11 bases of the junction left unmatched. This CDR3 is built from 16 residues. The CDR3 DNA reads TGTGCCAGCAGTGAAGCTGGCGGGGGTTATCCGTCGACCCAGTACTTC. Its protein product is CASSEAGGGYPSTQYF.